A selection of T cell receptor beta chains follows, all from one sample in a study of T cells after yellow fever vaccination. TCRdb fed the 5' RACE reads into MiXCR, producing one record per CDR3 protein. The table includes hundreds of thousands of distinct CDR3 sequences, about 17% detected once. The sequencing here drew on PBMCs, taken 5 days after the first yellow fever vaccination. The receptors originated from a man aged 18 to 35 who received the YFV17D yellow fever vaccine. Both conserved end residues are part of each CDR3. A D gene is named only where the DNA matches it firmly. A row's size may be missing; if present it is once, few, many or a size class.

J gene	V gene	clone size	D gene	CDR3 DNA	CDR3 protein
TRBJ2-1	TRBV4-2	few	TRBD2	TGTGCCAGCAGCCCCCCCAGCGGGGGATCCTACAATGAGCAGTTCTTC	CASSPPSGGSYNEQFF
TRBJ1-2	TRBV7-2	.	.	TGTGCCAGCAGCTTGGGGGAAAGGAGAGGCTACACCTTC	CASSLGERRGYTF
TRBJ1-2	TRBV6-2/TRBV6-3	few	.	TGTGCCAGCAGCGATTTTTTTAACACCTATGGCTACACCTTC	CASSDFFNTYGYTF
TRBJ1-6	TRBV7-9	few	.	TGTGCCAGCAGCTTACTACAAATCGCGTCTTCGGCCCTCCACTTT	CASSLLQIASSALHF
TRBJ1-2	TRBV5-1	.	TRBD1	TGCGCCAGCAGCGGTGACAGGGTCTATGGCTACACCTTC	CASSGDRVYGYTF
TRBJ1-4	TRBV7-8	few	TRBD1	TGTGCCAGCGGGACAGGGATAGAGGCGGGAACTAATGAAAAACTGTTTTTT	CASGTGIEAGTNEKLFF
TRBJ2-5	TRBV6-2/TRBV6-3	.	TRBD2	TGTGCCAGCGGTTTGACTAGCTCCCAAGAGACCCAGTACTTC	CASGLTSSQETQYF
TRBJ2-2	TRBV20-1	.	.	TGCAGTGGGGCACCCGGGCCCGGGGAGCTGTTTTTT	CSGAPGPGELFF
TRBJ2-5	TRBV4-3	few	.	TGCGCCAGCAGTCGACGGCGGGGCACGATGTTTGGGGAGACCCAGTACTTC	CASSRRRGTMFGETQYF
TRBJ1-6	TRBV27	.	.	TGTGCCAGCAGTTTATCCGGGACCCCCTATAATTCACCCCTCCACTTT	CASSLSGTPYNSPLHF
TRBJ2-2	TRBV5-1	few	.	TGCGCCAGCAGCTTCGTGGGAGAGAACACCGGGGAGCTGTTTTTT	CASSFVGENTGELFF
TRBJ2-2	TRBV11-2	.	.	TGTGCCAGCAGCCCTACGGTCCCTGCCTCCGGGGAGCTGTTTTTT	CASSPTVPASGELFF
TRBJ1-2	TRBV6-1	.	.	TGTGCCAGCAGTCAATACTATGGCTACACCTTC	CASSQYYGYTF
TRBJ2-2	TRBV20-1	few	.	TGCAGTGCTAGAATAGGGCTGAACGCCGGGGAGCTGTTTTTT	CSARIGLNAGELFF
TRBJ1-5	TRBV25-1	.	.	TGTGCCAGCAGTGATCAGGCTAATCAGCCCCAGCATTTT	CASSDQANQPQHF
TRBJ1-6	TRBV10-3	many	.	TGTGCCATCAGTGAGTCCAGGAGCTCCTATAATTCACCCCTCCACTTT	CAISESRSSYNSPLHF
TRBJ2-2	TRBV9	few	.	TGTGCCAGCAGCGTAGCCCCCGTCGGGGCCGGAACCGGGGAGCTGTTTTTT	CASSVAPVGAGTGELFF
TRBJ2-3	TRBV5-1	few	.	TGCGCCAGCTCGACCTGGGGAAGCACAGATACGCAGTATTTT	CASSTWGSTDTQYF
TRBJ2-1	TRBV24-1	few	TRBD2	TGTGCCACCAGTGACCCGGGACTAGCGCCATTAAGGCAGTTCTTC	CATSDPGLAPLRQFF
TRBJ2-2	TRBV20-1	few	.	TGCAGTGCTAGCTTTCCTGCCGCGAACACCGGGGAGCTGTTTTTT	CSASFPAANTGELFF
TRBJ2-7	TRBV6-6	many	TRBD1	TGTGCCAGCAGTCCGGACAGGGAGCAGTACTTC	CASSPDREQYF
TRBJ1-1	TRBV5-1	.	.	TGCGCCAGCAGCTTCATCCAACAGGATAGGGACACTGAAGCTTTCTTT	CASSFIQQDRDTEAFF
TRBJ2-7	TRBV11-1	.	.	TGTGCCAGCAGCTCCCGACGTACGCACTACGAGCAGTACTTC	CASSSRRTHYEQYF
TRBJ2-7	TRBV27	.	.	TGTGCCAGCAGTTTATCGAAAGGGGGAATCGCTGGAGAGTACTTC	CASSLSKGGIAGEYF
TRBJ2-1	TRBV5-4	many	.	TGTGCCAGCAGTTTGGGGGGTCCCTCCTACAATGAGCAGTTCTTC	CASSLGGPSYNEQFF
TRBJ2-5	TRBV24-1	.	TRBD1	TGTGCCACCAGTGCAGTGGACAGGGGGCGTGATGAGACCCAGTACTTC	CATSAVDRGRDETQYF
TRBJ1-1	TRBV19	few	.	TGTGCCAGTAGTGATCTTGGACACAAGAACACTGAAGCTTTCTTT	CASSDLGHKNTEAFF
TRBJ2-3	TRBV19	.	.	TGTGCCAGTAGTAAGGAGGGACAGCGGGTTGTCGGCACAGATACGCAGTATTTT	CASSKEGQRVVGTDTQYF
TRBJ1-2	TRBV6-5	.	.	TGTGCCAGCAGTTATGCCCTGAGGGGCTATGGCTACACCTTC	CASSYALRGYGYTF
TRBJ2-7	TRBV7-9	many	TRBD1	TGTGCCAGCCCAGGAACAGGGGGGATCGAGCAGTACTTC	CASPGTGGIEQYF
TRBJ1-1	TRBV20-1	.	TRBD1	TGCAGTGCCTCCCGGGACAGGGCGGCTTTCTTT	CSASRDRAAFF
TRBJ1-2	TRBV5-1	.	TRBD1	TGCGCCAGCAGTGTAACGGAGGGGGCCGGCTACACCTTC	CASSVTEGAGYTF
TRBJ2-3	TRBV4-3	few	.	TGCGCCAGCAGCCAAGAAGGGGGGGCGCACCCAGATACGCAGTATTTT	CASSQEGGAHPDTQYF
TRBJ2-1	TRBV6-2/TRBV6-3	few	TRBD1	TGTGCCAGCAGTCTCTGGACAGGCCCGGGCTCCTACAATGAGCAGTTCTTC	CASSLWTGPGSYNEQFF
TRBJ1-2	TRBV5-6	.	TRBD1	TGTGCCAGCAGGACCGGGACAGGGGGTTCGTATGGCTACACCTTC	CASRTGTGGSYGYTF
TRBJ2-7	TRBV7-2	few	.	TGTGCCAGCAGCTTAGGCACCCATTCCTACGAGCAGTACTTC	CASSLGTHSYEQYF
TRBJ1-5	TRBV20-1	few	.	TGCAGTGCTAGAGTGCCTCCGGGACAATCCAATCAGCCCCAGCATTTT	CSARVPPGQSNQPQHF
TRBJ2-1	TRBV5-6	.	.	TGTGCCAGCAGCTTGATCGCAGGGGATGAGCAGTTCTTC	CASSLIAGDEQFF
TRBJ2-1	TRBV18	few	.	TGTGCCAGCTCACCAGGTTCGGAGAATGAGCAGTTCTTC	CASSPGSENEQFF